This T cell receptor beta chain was observed in a study of blood T cell repertoires in COVID-19. Study-wide context: T cells, B-cell-depleted T cells, or PBMCs provided the cDNA or gDNA that served as material.

Trimming cost V 5 bases and J 8 bases; bases outside gene matches: 12. This CDR3 comprises 15 residues. The V gene's germline CDR1 is MNHEY and CDR2 SVGAGI. TCRdb's table, derived via immunoSEQ multiplex PCR, lists solely in-frame clones and lacks some. The data contain approximately 92,000 clones, around 81% of them singletons. What was sequenced was peripheral blood. The chain recombines TRBV6-5 with TRBJ2-1; 7 bases map to TRBD2. This clonotype was obtained from a man between 45 and 60 years old who had recovered from COVID-19. CDR3 region: CASSHNSLGRDEQFF. The CDR3 DNA is TGTGCCAGCAGTCACAACAGCCTTGGGAGGGATGAGCAGTTCTTC.